The present T cell receptor beta chain was sequenced within a study of T cell repertoires in cytomegalovirus infection. About the study: Public signatures in TCR beta pointed to CMV infection and matching HLA type.

TCRdb reprocessed the reads with MiXCR, giving one entry per CDR3 protein. The repertoire consists of about 740,000 distinct CDR3 sequences, with 35% to 40% occurring once and the leading ten covering around 2.8%. The CDR3 loop spans 15 amino acids. The V end lost 9 bases, the J end lost 2 bases, and 20 bases lay between the germline ends. Study-wide findings and caveats: In two of eight donors, the top clonotype was HLA-C-restricted CMV-specific. Adding up the frequency of public TCR beta families identified people who carried CMV plus the relevant HLA.

As concerns this clonotype: Its antigen is not known.

This TCR was sampled from a human donor in good health (CMV status not recorded). Some clones in this sample may be carry-over from other donors' samples. The sample consisted of PBMCs. The genes are TRBV12-3 or TRBV12-4 and TRBJ2-7; D is possibly TRBD1 (6 bases). The CDR3 bases are TGTGCCAGTATGCGGACAGAGGTAGCTACCTACGAGCAGTACTTC. This translates into CASMRTEVATYEQYF.